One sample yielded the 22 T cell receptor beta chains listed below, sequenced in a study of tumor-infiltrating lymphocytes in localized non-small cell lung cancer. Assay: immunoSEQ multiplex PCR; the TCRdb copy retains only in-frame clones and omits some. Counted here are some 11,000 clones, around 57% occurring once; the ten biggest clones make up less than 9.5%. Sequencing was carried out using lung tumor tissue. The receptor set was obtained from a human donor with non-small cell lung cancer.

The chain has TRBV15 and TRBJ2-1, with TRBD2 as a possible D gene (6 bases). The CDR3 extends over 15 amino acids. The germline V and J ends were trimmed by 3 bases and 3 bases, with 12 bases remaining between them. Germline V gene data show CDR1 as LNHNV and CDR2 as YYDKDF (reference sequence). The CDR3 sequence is CATSSPPEGYNEQFF. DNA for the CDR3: TGTGCCACCAGCAGCCCGCCGGAGGGCTACAATGAGCAGTTCTTC.

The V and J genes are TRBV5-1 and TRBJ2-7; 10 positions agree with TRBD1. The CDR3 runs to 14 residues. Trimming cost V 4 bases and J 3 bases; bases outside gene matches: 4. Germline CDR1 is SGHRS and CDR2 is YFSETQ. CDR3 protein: CASSPRTGGYEQYF. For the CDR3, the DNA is TGCGCCAGCAGCCCAAGGACAGGGGGCTACGAGCAGTACTTC.

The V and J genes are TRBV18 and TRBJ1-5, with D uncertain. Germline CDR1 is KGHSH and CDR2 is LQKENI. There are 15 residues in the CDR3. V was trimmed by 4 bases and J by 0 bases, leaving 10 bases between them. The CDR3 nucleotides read TGTGCCAGCTCACAAAACATGAATAGCAATCAGCCCCAGCATTTT. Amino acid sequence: CASSQNMNSNQPQHF.

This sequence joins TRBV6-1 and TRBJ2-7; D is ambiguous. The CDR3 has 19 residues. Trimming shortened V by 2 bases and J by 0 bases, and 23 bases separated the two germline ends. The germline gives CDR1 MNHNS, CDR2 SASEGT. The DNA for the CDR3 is TGTGCCAGCAGTGAAAGAGCTCCCCACCTCGAAGCAATCTCCTACGAGCAGTACTTC. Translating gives CASSERAPHLEAISYEQYF.

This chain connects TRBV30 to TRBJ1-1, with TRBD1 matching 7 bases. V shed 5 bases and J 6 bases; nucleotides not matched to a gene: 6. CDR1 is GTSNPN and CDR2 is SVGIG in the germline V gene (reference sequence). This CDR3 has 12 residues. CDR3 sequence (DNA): TGTGCCTGGGACAGGGACGGCCCTGAAGCTTTCTTT. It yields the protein CAWDRDGPEAFF.

Written as DNA, the CDR3 is TGTGCCAGCTCACCACGGGACCGAGGGAATCAGCCCCAGCATTTT. Its protein is CASSPRDRGNQPQHF. The chain carries TRBV18 and TRBJ1-5; D perhaps matches TRBD1 (5 bases). The V end was cut by 1 base, the J end by 4 bases, with 11 bases between. The germline V gene has CDR1 KGHSH and CDR2 LQKENI. CDR3 length: 15 amino acids.

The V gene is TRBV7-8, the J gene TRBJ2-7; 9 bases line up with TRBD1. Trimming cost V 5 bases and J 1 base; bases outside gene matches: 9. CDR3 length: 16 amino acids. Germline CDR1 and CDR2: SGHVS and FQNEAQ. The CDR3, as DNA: TGTGCCAGCAGCATACCCGACAGGGGGACTTCCTACGAGCAGTACTTC. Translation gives CASSIPDRGTSYEQYF. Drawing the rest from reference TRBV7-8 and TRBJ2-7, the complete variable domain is GAGVSQSPRYKVAKRGQDVALRCDPISGHVSLFWYQQALGQGPEFLTYFQNEAQLDKSGLPSDRFFAERPEGSVSTLKIQRTQQEDSAVYLCASSIPDRGTSYEQYFGPGTRLTVT.

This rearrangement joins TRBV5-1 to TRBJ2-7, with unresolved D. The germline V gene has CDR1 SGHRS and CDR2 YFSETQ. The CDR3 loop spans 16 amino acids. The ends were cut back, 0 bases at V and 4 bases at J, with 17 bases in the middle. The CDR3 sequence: CASSLGGIGVRYEQYF. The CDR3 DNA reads TGCGCCAGCAGCTTGGGTGGGATTGGGGTCCGGTACGAGCAGTACTTC.

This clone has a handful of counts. The CDR3 DNA sequence: TGCAGCGTGTTTCCACAGGGGACGGACGAGCAGTACTTC. Its translation is CSVFPQGTDEQYF. The chain couples TRBV29-1 to TRBJ2-7, with 7 nucleotides matching TRBD1. Germline values: CDR1 SQVTM, CDR2 ANQGSEA. The trim removed 6 bases at V and 5 bases at J, leaving 10 bases unmatched. This CDR3 comprises 13 residues.

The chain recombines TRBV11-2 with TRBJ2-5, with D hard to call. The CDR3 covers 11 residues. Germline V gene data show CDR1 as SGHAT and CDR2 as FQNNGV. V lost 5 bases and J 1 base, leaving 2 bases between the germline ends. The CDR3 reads CASSAQETQYF. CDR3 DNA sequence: TGTGCCAGCAGCGCCCAAGAGACCCAGTACTTC. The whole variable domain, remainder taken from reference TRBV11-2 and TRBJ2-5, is EAGVAQSPRYKIIEKRQSVAFWCNPISGHATLYWYQQILGQGPKLLIQFQNNGVVDDSQLPKDRFSAERLKGVDSTLKIQPAKLEDSAVYLCASSAQETQYFGPGTRLLVL.

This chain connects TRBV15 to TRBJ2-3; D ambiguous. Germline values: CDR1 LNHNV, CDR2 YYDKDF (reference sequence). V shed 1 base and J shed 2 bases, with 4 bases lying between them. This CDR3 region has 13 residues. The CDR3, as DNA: TGTGCCACCAGCAGAGTCTCCACAGATACGCAGTATTTT. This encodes CATSRVSTDTQYF.

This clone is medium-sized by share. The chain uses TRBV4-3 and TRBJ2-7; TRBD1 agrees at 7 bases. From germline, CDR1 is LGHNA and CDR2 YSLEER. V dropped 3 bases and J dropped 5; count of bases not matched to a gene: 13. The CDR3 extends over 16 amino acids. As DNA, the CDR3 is TGCGCCAGCAGCCAGAAGTGGCTGGACAGGCCCCACGAGCAGTACTTC. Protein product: CASSQKWLDRPHEQYF.

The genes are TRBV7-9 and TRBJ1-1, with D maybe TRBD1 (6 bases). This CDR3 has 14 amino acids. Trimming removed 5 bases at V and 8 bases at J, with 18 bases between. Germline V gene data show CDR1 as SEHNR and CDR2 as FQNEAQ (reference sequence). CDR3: CASSINTGFGEAFF. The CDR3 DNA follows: TGTGCCAGCAGCATTAATACAGGGTTCGGAGAAGCTTTCTTT. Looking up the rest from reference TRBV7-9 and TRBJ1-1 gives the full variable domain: DTGVSQNPRHKITKRGQNVTFRCDPISEHNRLYWYRQTLGQGPEFLTYFQNEAQLEKSRLLSDRFSAERPKGSFSTLEIQRTEQGDSAMYLCASSINTGFGEAFFGQGTRLTVV.

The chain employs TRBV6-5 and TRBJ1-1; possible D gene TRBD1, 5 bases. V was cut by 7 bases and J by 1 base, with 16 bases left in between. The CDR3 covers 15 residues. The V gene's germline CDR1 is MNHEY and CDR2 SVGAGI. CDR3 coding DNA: TGTGCCAGCAACGATATGGGACGGGCGAACACTGAAGCTTTCTTT. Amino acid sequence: CASNDMGRANTEAFF.

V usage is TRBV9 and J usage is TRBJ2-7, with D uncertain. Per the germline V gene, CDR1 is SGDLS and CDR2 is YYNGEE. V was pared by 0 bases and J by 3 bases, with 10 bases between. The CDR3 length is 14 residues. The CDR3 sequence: CASSVVPGGYEQYF. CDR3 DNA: TGTGCCAGCAGCGTAGTTCCCGGCGGCTACGAGCAGTACTTC. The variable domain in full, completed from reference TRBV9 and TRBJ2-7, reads DSGVTQTPKHLITATGQRVTLRCSPRSGDLSVYWYQQSLDQGLQFLIQYYNGEERAKGNILERFSAQQFPDLHSELNLSSLELGDSALYFCASSVVPGGYEQYFGPGTRLTVT.

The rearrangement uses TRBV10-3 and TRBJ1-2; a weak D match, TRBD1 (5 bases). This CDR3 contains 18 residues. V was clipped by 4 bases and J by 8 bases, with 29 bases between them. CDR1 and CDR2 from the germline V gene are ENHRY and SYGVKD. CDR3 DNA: TGTGCCATCAGTGCCTCTCTCTCTGAGAGGGGCCACATCTCGGGCTACACCTTC. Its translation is CAISASLSERGHISGYTF.

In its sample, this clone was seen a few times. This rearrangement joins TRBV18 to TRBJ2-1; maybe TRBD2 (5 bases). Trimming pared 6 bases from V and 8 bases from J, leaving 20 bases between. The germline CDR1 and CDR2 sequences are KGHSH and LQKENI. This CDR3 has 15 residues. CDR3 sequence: CASSTIAGPVDEQFF. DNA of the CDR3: TGTGCCAGCTCCACAATCGCGGGCCCAGTGGATGAGCAGTTCTTC.

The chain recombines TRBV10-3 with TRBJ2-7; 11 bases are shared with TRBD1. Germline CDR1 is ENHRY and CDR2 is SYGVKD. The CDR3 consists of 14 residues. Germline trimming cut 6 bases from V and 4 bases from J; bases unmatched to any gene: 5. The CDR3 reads CAIRRTGGNYEQYF. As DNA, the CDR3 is TGTGCCATCAGAAGGACAGGGGGCAATTACGAGCAGTACTTC.

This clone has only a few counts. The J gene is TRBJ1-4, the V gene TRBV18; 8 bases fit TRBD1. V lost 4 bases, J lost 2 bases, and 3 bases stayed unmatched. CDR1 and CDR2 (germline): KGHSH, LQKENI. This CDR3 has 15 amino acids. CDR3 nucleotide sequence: TGTGCCAGCTCACGACAGGGGTCTACTAATGAAAAACTGTTTTTT. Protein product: CASSRQGSTNEKLFF.

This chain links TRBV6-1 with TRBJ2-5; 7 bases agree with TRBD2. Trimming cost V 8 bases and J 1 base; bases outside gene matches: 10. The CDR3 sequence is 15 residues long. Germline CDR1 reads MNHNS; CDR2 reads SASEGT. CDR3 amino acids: CASVSSSGTQETQYF. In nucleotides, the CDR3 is TGTGCCAGCGTCTCCTCTAGCGGCACCCAAGAGACCCAGTACTTC.

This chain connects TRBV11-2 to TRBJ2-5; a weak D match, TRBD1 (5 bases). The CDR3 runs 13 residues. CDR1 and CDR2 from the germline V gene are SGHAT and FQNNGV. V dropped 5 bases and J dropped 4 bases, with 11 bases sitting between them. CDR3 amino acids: CASSPSGAETQYF. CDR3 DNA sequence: TGTGCCAGCAGCCCCAGTGGGGCAGAGACCCAGTACTTC.

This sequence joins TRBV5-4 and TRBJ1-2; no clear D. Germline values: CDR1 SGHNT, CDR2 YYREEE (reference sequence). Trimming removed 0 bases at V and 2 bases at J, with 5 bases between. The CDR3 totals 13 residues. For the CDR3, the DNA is TGTGCCAGCAGCTTGGACGGGAACTATGGCTACACCTTC. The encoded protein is CASSLDGNYGYTF.